The 10 T cell receptor beta chains listed next were all sequenced from one sample in a study of T cells in pancreatic ductal adenocarcinoma. The table came from immunoSEQ multiplex PCR; TCRdb's copy has only in-frame clones and leaves some out. The data show about 98,000 clones, with around 96% seen just once and roughly 3% held by the top ten. No neoadjuvant therapy was given to the selected pancreatic ductal adenocarcinoma patients before their surgery. Sequencing input: PBMCs. These receptors came from a human donor with pancreatic ductal adenocarcinoma.

The table lists this clone with a count of one. The chain joins TRBV4-1 to TRBJ2-7; D not resolved. Germline CDR1 is MGHRA and CDR2 is YSYEKL. CDR3 size: 15 residues. Trimming pared 2 bases from V and 3 bases from J, leaving 14 bases between. The CDR3 sequence: CASSQSSAVGYEQYF. CDR3 sequence (DNA): TGCGCCAGCAGCCAATCTAGTGCAGTAGGCTACGAGCAGTACTTC.

The chain couples TRBV10-3 to TRBJ2-7; D is possibly TRBD2 (6 bases). V lost 0 bases and J lost 4, with 7 bases in between. The CDR3 loop spans 13 amino acids. The germline CDR1 and CDR2 sequences are ENHRY and SYGVKD. DNA for the CDR3: TGTGCCATCAGTGAGTCGGGGGGTTACGAGCAGTACTTC. This encodes CAISESGGYEQYF.

The V call is TRBV28, the J call TRBJ2-7; tentatively, D is TRBD1 (6 bases). Trimming removed 5 bases from V and 5 bases from J, with 10 bases in between. The CDR3 is 12 amino acids. Germline CDR1 is MDHEN and CDR2 is SYDVKM. The CDR3 nucleotides read TGTGCCAGCAGTCCAGGGGCTCACGAGCAGTACTTC. It is translated as CASSPGAHEQYF.

The CDR3 here is CASSHDRFPTPYEQYF. The CDR3 region has the DNA TGTGCCAGCAGCCACGACAGATTCCCTACTCCCTACGAGCAGTACTTC. This chain joins TRBV7-8 and TRBJ2-7, with D possibly matching TRBD1 (5 bases). Deletions cut 5 bases from V and 2 bases from J, with 19 bases between. There are 16 residues in the CDR3. The germline CDR1 and CDR2 sequences are SGHVS and FQNEAQ.

The chain has TRBV5-1 and TRBJ1-2; TRBD1 matches at 7 bases. This CDR3 region has 13 residues. J was trimmed by 8 bases and V by 5 bases; bases with no gene match: 9. CDR1 SGHRS and CDR2 YFSETQ come from the germline V gene. The CDR3 DNA reads TGCGCCAGCAGTCCTCGACAGGGAGAGGGCTACACCTTC. This translates into CASSPRQGEGYTF.

This chain uses TRBV7-9 with TRBJ2-3; 7 nucleotides line up with TRBD1. The CDR3 extends over 15 amino acids. V shed 2 bases and J 3 bases; nucleotides not matched to a gene: 5. Germline V gene sequence: CDR1 SEHNR, CDR2 FQNEAQ (reference sequence). CDR3 residues: CASSLQGVITDTQYF. In DNA form, the CDR3 reads TGTGCCAGCAGCTTACAGGGGGTAATTACAGATACGCAGTATTTT. Using reference TRBV7-9 and TRBJ2-3 for the parts outside the CDR3, the full variable domain is DTGVSQNPRHKITKRGQNVTFRCDPISEHNRLYWYRQTLGQGPEFLTYFQNEAQLEKSRLLSDRFSAERPKGSFSTLEIQRTEQGDSAMYLCASSLQGVITDTQYFGPGTRLTVL.

This clone was detected a few times. This sequence joins TRBV6-5 and TRBJ2-5; 7 bases map to TRBD1. Germline V gives CDR1 MNHEY, CDR2 SVGAGI. The CDR3 totals 14 residues. After removal of 2 bases from V and 2 bases from J, the junction contained 2 bases not matched to a gene. CDR3 sequence: CASSYVGQQETQYF. CDR3 DNA: TGTGCCAGCAGTTACGTGGGACAGCAAGAGACCCAGTACTTC.

This chain joins TRBV18 and TRBJ2-3; 13 nucleotides match TRBD2. V lost 2 bases, J lost 0 bases, and 5 bases stayed unmatched. The CDR3 contains 18 residues. Looked up from germline, CDR1 is KGHSH and CDR2 is LQKENI. CDR3 region: CASSPRLAGGPSTDTQYF. In DNA, the CDR3 is TGTGCCAGCTCACCAAGACTAGCGGGAGGTCCTAGCACAGATACGCAGTATTTT.

The CDR3 nucleotides read TGTGCCAGCAGCCCCCCGGGTTCTCGGACCCAGTACTTC. Its translation is CASSPPGSRTQYF. This chain connects TRBV7-2 to TRBJ2-5; D gene uncertain. The CDR3 spans 13 residues. The V gene lost 5 bases and the J gene lost 7 bases, with 14 bases spanning the gap. The germline gives CDR1 SGHTA, CDR2 FQGNSA.

This clone was picked up a small number of times. The chain carries TRBV4-1 and TRBJ2-2; 13 positions match TRBD2. CDR1 is MGHRA, CDR2 YSYEKL, per germline. Trimming cost V 6 bases and J 7 bases; bases outside gene matches: 8. The CDR3 covers 16 residues. The CDR3 loop reads CASRRTSGSGSGELFF. CDR3 bases: TGCGCCAGCAGACGGACTAGCGGGAGTGGTAGCGGGGAGCTGTTTTTT.